This TCR beta chain is from a study of T cell changes during pregnancy in multiple sclerosis. The V and J ends lost 2 bases and 8 bases, in that order; junction bases with no gene match: 12. This CDR3 is 16 amino acids long. Germline lookup yields CDR1 SGDLS and CDR2 YYNGEE. TCRdb's copy holds only in-frame clones and misses some; the assay was immunoSEQ multiplex PCR. The profile shows 50,000 to 55,000 clones, 85% to 95% of them singletons. The TCR comes from a female donor with multiple sclerosis, enrolled in a pregnancy study. This sample comprised CD4+ T cells from peripheral blood mononuclear cells, obtained in the third trimester of pregnancy. The chain combines TRBV9 with TRBJ2-1; 8 bases fit TRBD2. The CDR3 DNA is TGTGCCAGCAGCGTGGCTGGACTAGCATTGATCGATGAGCAGTTCTTC. Residues: CASSVAGLALIDEQFF.